This is a list of T cell receptor beta chains from one sample in a study of blood T cell repertoires in COVID-19. Libraries were prepared by immunoSEQ multiplex PCR; TCRdb keeps only in-frame clonotypes and omits some of them. The sample yields around 190,000 clones, 75% to 85% seen once. The sequenced material came from peripheral blood. All receptors come from a woman in her 40s with COVID-19, enrolled during active disease. CDR3s include the opening cysteine and the closing phenylalanine or tryptophan. The D gene is left open where the match is weak. Only part of the rows carry a size: once, few, many, or a class if the clone is expanded.

D,size,V,J,DNA,CDR3
.,few,TRBV5-4,TRBJ1-1,TGTGCCAGCAGCACAGGGAACACTGAAGCTTTCTTT,CASSTGNTEAFF
TRBD1,.,TRBV11-2,TRBJ1-1,TGTGCCAGCAGCCTAAATCAGGGGGCGCTGGGTGAAGCTTTCTTT,CASSLNQGALGEAFF
.,.,TRBV4-2,TRBJ2-7,TGTGCCAGCAGCCCCTGGGTATCGGGATACGAGCAGTACTTC,CASSPWVSGYEQYF
TRBD1,few,TRBV6-6,TRBJ2-7,TGTGCCAGCAGTGACCGGGACAGGGGCGAGCAGTACTTC,CASSDRDRGEQYF
.,.,TRBV5-5,TRBJ2-5,TGTGCCAGCAGCTTGGGTTCGGGGAGGGAGACCCAGTACTTC,CASSLGSGRETQYF
.,.,TRBV30,TRBJ1-1,TGTGCCTGGAAAGGGGACTTTCTGACAAGTGAAGCTTTCTTT,CAWKGDFLTSEAFF
.,few,TRBV27,TRBJ2-1,TGTGCCAGCAGGCCCCCTGGAGGATCCTACAATGAGCAGTTCTTC,CASRPPGGSYNEQFF
.,.,TRBV18,TRBJ1-2,TGTGCCAGCTCATCCACAGCTATACTTGGCTACACCTTC,CASSSTAILGYTF
.,.,TRBV3-1/TRBV3-2,TRBJ1-1,TGTGCCAGCAGCCAACTCACTATGAACACTGAAGCTTTCTTT,CASSQLTMNTEAFF
TRBD2,.,TRBV5-1,TRBJ2-7,TGCGCCAGCAGCACTACTAGCGGGCAAACCTACGAGCAGTACTTC,CASSTTSGQTYEQYF
TRBD2,.,TRBV7-7,TRBJ2-7,TGTGCTAGCAGCTTAGCGGCGGGAGTAACCTACGAGCAGTACTTC,CASSLAAGVTYEQYF
TRBD1,.,TRBV4-2,TRBJ1-1,TGTGCCAGCAGCCAAGGGGTGGGACAGTCGAACACTGAAGCTTTCTTT,CASSQGVGQSNTEAFF
.,once,TRBV9,TRBJ2-2,TGTGCCAGCAGCGACCAGGGGGGCTGGGAGCTGTTTTTT,CASSDQGGWELFF
.,.,TRBV6-5,TRBJ1-3,TGTGCCAGCAGTTACAAGCCGGGGATCTCTGGAAACACCATATATTTT,CASSYKPGISGNTIYF
.,once,TRBV19,TRBJ1-2,TGTGCCAGTGCCCCCAGGGACTATGGCTACACCTTC,CASAPRDYGYTF
.,.,TRBV19,TRBJ1-1,TGTGCCAGTAGTATAGATGGGGCCCTGATGAACACTGAAGCTTTCTTT,CASSIDGALMNTEAFF
.,.,TRBV5-1,TRBJ1-2,TGCGCCAGCAGCTTCGCGGGAAATTCCTATGGCTACACCTTC,CASSFAGNSYGYTF
.,.,TRBV2,TRBJ1-3,TGTGCCAGCGACCTAGCGGGGGCTGGAAACACCATATATTTT,CASDLAGAGNTIYF
TRBD2,.,TRBV7-8,TRBJ2-3,TGTGCCAGCAGCTTAGTTGGGACTAGCGTCACAGATACGCAGTATTTT,CASSLVGTSVTDTQYF
.,.,TRBV30,TRBJ2-7,TGTGCCTGGAGGGGACATCCAGGCCCCTACGAGCAGTACTTC,CAWRGHPGPYEQYF
TRBD2,.,TRBV4-3,TRBJ2-1,TGCGCCAGCAGTCCCTCGGCGGGAGACAATGAGCAGTTCTTC,CASSPSAGDNEQFF
TRBD1,once,TRBV27,TRBJ1-6,TGTGCCAGCGCTCCTGAGGGGGCTGAGGGATATAATTCACCCCTCCACTTT,CASAPEGAEGYNSPLHF
.,once,TRBV19,TRBJ1-5,.,CASSLVGTGAVHF
TRBD1,.,TRBV9,TRBJ2-1,TGTGCCAGCAGCGGGGACAGGGAGGAGCAGTTCTTC,CASSGDREEQFF
.,once,TRBV2,TRBJ2-5,TGTGCCAGCAGTGAAGACTTGGGCAGGGAAGAGACCCAGTACTTC,CASSEDLGREETQYF
.,.,TRBV19,TRBJ1-4,TGTGCCAGTAGTATTTTCCCCACCGGGGAAAAACTGTTTTTT,CASSIFPTGEKLFF
.,few,TRBV6-5,TRBJ2-2,TGTGCCAGCAAGCAACGCAGACTGAACACCGGGGAGCTGTTTTTT,CASKQRRLNTGELFF
TRBD2,.,TRBV7-2,TRBJ2-1,TGTGCCAGCAGCGGGGGACTAGCGGGGGGCGCCTACAATGAGCAGTTCTTC,CASSGGLAGGAYNEQFF
.,.,TRBV9,TRBJ2-3,TGTGCCAGCAGCGTAGGCTCTCAGGGTTCAGATACGCAGTATTTT,CASSVGSQGSDTQYF
TRBD2,.,TRBV11-2,TRBJ2-5,TGTGCCAGCAGCTTATCTAGCGGGGCGGTGACCCAGTACTTC,CASSLSSGAVTQYF
.,.,TRBV19,TRBJ2-3,TGTGCCAGTAGTAGCAGGCTCCGGGATACGCAGTATTTT,CASSSRLRDTQYF
TRBD1,.,TRBV7-6,TRBJ2-2,TGTGCCAGCAGCCGGGACAGGAACACCGGGGAGCTGTTTTTT,CASSRDRNTGELFF